The clone carrying this T cell receptor (beta chain) was seen repeatedly, ten times or more. No antigen is known for it. These data belong to a study of regulatory T cells in long-lasting Graves disease. Study overall: Persistent cases took antithyroid drugs over 5 years and stayed TSH receptor antibody positive.

CDR3 regions were amplified by Arm-PCR using iRepertoire HTBI primers to build TCR beta libraries. A single record per CDR3 protein comes from TCRdb applying MiXCR to the multiplex PCR reads. The sample lists some 370,000 distinct CDR3 sequences, about a fifth occurring once. Sample time point: persistent/refractory GD, antithyroid drugs over 5 years with positive TRAb. Extracted RNA from PBMCs served as the source of the TCR library. An approximately 9-milliliter sample of peripheral blood was drawn into EDTA tubes. The CDR3 has 16 amino acids. The V gene lost 2 bases and the J gene lost 0 bases, with 16 bases spanning the gap. The V gene's germline CDR1 is DFQATT and CDR2 SNEGSKA (reference sequence). Findings of the study overall: Persistent Graves' patients showed less TCR diversity than newly diagnosed ones.

The genes are TRBV20-1 and TRBJ1-1, with a possible D match to TRBD1 (6 bases). The sample consisted of peripheral blood mononuclear cells (PBMCs), taken when the disease was refractory, from a patient treated with antithyroid drugs. The TCR sequence derives from a female donor with Graves disease. The CDR3 coding sequence is TGCAGTGCTAGAATACCCGGGACACTAATGAACACTGAAGCTTTCTTT. Protein product: CSARIPGTLMNTEAFF.